These T cell receptor beta chains were read from a single sample in a study of a mutant IDH1 vaccine in newly diagnosed glioma. Profiling relied on immunoSEQ multiplex PCR, and the TCRdb table lists in-frame clones only, not all of them. The sample contains fewer than 150,000 clones, 85% to 90% of which appear only once. Their target antigens are unknown. The sequenced sample was PBMCs, obtained from a glioma patient whose treatment included an IDH1 peptide vaccine. The receptors stem from a woman aged 45-60 years with glioma. Both conserved end residues are part of each CDR3. The order of the fields is CDR3 DNA, CDR3 protein, D gene, V gene, J gene, clone size. The D gene is left open where the match is weak. Where a row states a size, it is once, few, many or the class of an expanded clone; other rows omit it.

TGTGCCAGCAGCGCCTATTCAACTGGGAACACTGAAGCTTTCTTT,CASSAYSTGNTEAFF,-,TRBV9,TRBJ1-1,-
TGTGCCAGCAGCCAATGGGCAGAGGAAGCTTTCTTT,CASSQWAEEAFF,-,TRBV14,TRBJ1-1,-
TGTGCCAGCAGGCGGGGGGGAGGAAATGGCTACACCTTC,CASRRGGGNGYTF,-,TRBV2,TRBJ1-2,-
TGTGCCAGCTCCGGGCCAGGGATCTTGCGCGCTTTCTTT,CASSGPGILRAFF,-,TRBV27,TRBJ1-1,-
TGTGCCAGCAGTTCGGGTATCGGGGTCAATCAGCCCCAGCATTTT,CASSSGIGVNQPQHF,-,TRBV28,TRBJ1-5,-
TGCGCCAGCAGCCAAGGAGCTAGCGGGAGTAGGAATGAGCAGTTCTTC,CASSQGASGSRNEQFF,TRBD2,TRBV4-1,TRBJ2-1,-
TGTGCCAGCAGTGGGCGCGGGGAGCTGTTTTTT,CASSGRGELFF,-,TRBV6-1,TRBJ2-2,-
TGTGCCAGCAGTGAAGTGTCAGTCCTCTATGGCTACACCTTC,CASSEVSVLYGYTF,-,TRBV2,TRBJ1-2,-
TGTGCCAGTAGTCTCCGGGACAGGGGGAACGAGCAGTACTTC,CASSLRDRGNEQYF,TRBD1,TRBV19,TRBJ2-7,-
TGTGCCAGCAGACGGGGACACGGCTATGGCTACACCTTC,CASRRGHGYGYTF,-,TRBV27,TRBJ1-2,once
TGTGCCAGCAGGTTCCGGGACAGGGGCACTGAAGCTTTCTTT,CASRFRDRGTEAFF,TRBD1,TRBV7-3,TRBJ1-1,-
TGTGCCACCAGCATGCGACAGGGAGCCTACGAGCAGTACTTC,CATSMRQGAYEQYF,TRBD1,TRBV15,TRBJ2-7,-
TGTGCCTGGAGTCTGGCAGGGATGGGAGAGACCCAGTACTTC,CAWSLAGMGETQYF,-,TRBV30,TRBJ2-5,-
TGCGCCAGCAGCCAAGACGGCAGGGGGGAAGAGCAGTACTTC,CASSQDGRGEEQYF,-,TRBV4-1,TRBJ2-7,-
TGTGCCAGCAGCGTAACAGGGGACCTATCGGGCGAGCAGTACTTC,CASSVTGDLSGEQYF,TRBD1,TRBV9,TRBJ2-7,-
TGTGCCAGCAGCGTCGATACAGGCAATCAGCCCCAGCATTTT,CASSVDTGNQPQHF,-,TRBV9,TRBJ1-5,-
TGTGCCAGCAGTGGGGGCACCGGCAATCAGCCCCAGCATTTT,CASSGGTGNQPQHF,-,TRBV5-8,TRBJ1-5,-
TGTGCCAGCAGCCCATCCACAGGGACCTACGAGCAGTACTTC,CASSPSTGTYEQYF,-,TRBV11-2,TRBJ2-7,-
TGCGCCAGCAGCTTGAGCTGGTACCAAGAGACCCAGTACTTC,CASSLSWYQETQYF,-,TRBV5-1,TRBJ2-5,-
TGTGCCAGCAGCTTCCAGGGAAGGGGTAATGAAAAACTGTTTTTT,CASSFQGRGNEKLFF,-,TRBV5-4,TRBJ1-4,-
TGTGCCATCAGTGAGCCGAGGGGACAGGGCAACACCGGGGAGCTGTTTTTT,CAISEPRGQGNTGELFF,TRBD1,TRBV10-3,TRBJ2-2,-
TGTGCCAGCAGTTCGGGGACCACGAACACCGGGGAGCTGTTTTTT,CASSSGTTNTGELFF,-,TRBV28,TRBJ2-2,-
TGTGCCAGCAGCTTAAACCAGGGGGCCCACGAGCAGTACTTC,CASSLNQGAHEQYF,TRBD1,TRBV11-1,TRBJ2-7,-
TGTGCCACCCTAGACCCGAGGGCGTCTGGGGCCAACGTCCTGACTTTC,CATLDPRASGANVLTF,-,TRBV19,TRBJ2-6,-
TGTGCCAGCAGCGTAGGCTCTAGTGGCACAGATACGCAGTATTTT,CASSVGSSGTDTQYF,-,TRBV9,TRBJ2-3,-
TGTGCCAGCAGCTTTGGACTAGCGGGAACCTACGAGCAGTACTTC,CASSFGLAGTYEQYF,TRBD2,TRBV11-2,TRBJ2-7,-
TGTGCCAGCAGTCCCCTCAAATCAAGTGGGGCGAGGGTCGGCAATCAGCCCCAGCATTTT,CASSPLKSSGARVGNQPQHF,-,TRBV28,TRBJ1-5,-
TGTGCCAGTAGTTCCGAGTCCGACTATGGCTACACCTTC,CASSSESDYGYTF,-,TRBV19,TRBJ1-2,medium-sized
TGTGCCACCAGCAGAGAGCGCGGGAGTTACGAGCAGTACTTC,CATSRERGSYEQYF,TRBD2,TRBV15,TRBJ2-7,-
TGTGCCAGCTCACCCGGGACAGGCCGTCCTGAAAAACTGTTTTTT,CASSPGTGRPEKLFF,TRBD1,TRBV18,TRBJ1-4,-
TGTGCCAGTAGTATAGGACGGCCCCCGTGGGCTAGCGATAGTGAGCAGTTCTTC,CASSIGRPPWASDSEQFF,-,TRBV19,TRBJ2-1,once
TGTGCCAGCAGCTCGGGACTAGCGGGGTACGAGCAGTACTTC,CASSSGLAGYEQYF,TRBD2,TRBV27,TRBJ2-7,-
TGTGCCAGCAGGCCCTACGCGAGACAGGGCCCGAACACCGGGGAGCTGTTTTTT,CASRPYARQGPNTGELFF,TRBD1,TRBV27,TRBJ2-2,-
TGTGCCAGCTCACCAGAGATAGGGACAGGGGTTCGAGAGCAGTACTTC,CASSPEIGTGVREQYF,TRBD1,TRBV18,TRBJ2-7,-
TGTGCAAGTCGCCTTAGCACCGTCCCCGTTTTTGACGAGCAGTACTTC,CASRLSTVPVFDEQYF,-,TRBV12-2,TRBJ2-7,-
TGTGCCAGCAGCCACCCTGGACAGGGGCCCACGCAGCCCCAGCATTTT,CASSHPGQGPTQPQHF,TRBD1,TRBV5-8,TRBJ1-5,-
TGTGCCAGCAGGGGGGACGAGCAGTACTTC,CASRGDEQYF,-,TRBV2,TRBJ2-7,few
TGTGCCAGCTCACTGGACCAGAACACTGAAGCTTTCTTT,CASSLDQNTEAFF,-,TRBV18,TRBJ1-1,-
TGTGCCAGCAGCGAACCGGGTAGCTCCTATAATTCACCCCTCCACTTT,CASSEPGSSYNSPLHF,-,TRBV7-9,TRBJ1-6,-
TGTGCCAGCACCAAGAACCCGTGGAATGAGCAGTTCTTC,CASTKNPWNEQFF,-,TRBV6-6,TRBJ2-1,-
TGCGCCAGCAGTGGGGACTTAACCGGGGAGCTGTTTTTT,CASSGDLTGELFF,-,TRBV10-1,TRBJ2-2,-
TGTGCCAGCAGTTCCACGCCCGTGCTGGGCTACACCTTC,CASSSTPVLGYTF,-,TRBV28,TRBJ1-2,-
TGTGCCAGCAGTCGGGACAGGGGGCTTGAGGGCTACACCTTC,CASSRDRGLEGYTF,TRBD1,TRBV7-2,TRBJ1-2,-
TGCGCCAGCAGCCAAGATTCCCTAGCGGGAGGTGGGGCCGGGGAGCTGTTTTTT,CASSQDSLAGGGAGELFF,TRBD2,TRBV4-1,TRBJ2-2,-
TGTGCCAGCAGCCCCCCGGGTTTCCAGGCGGATACGCAGTATTTT,CASSPPGFQADTQYF,-,TRBV7-2,TRBJ2-3,-
TGTGCCAGCAGCCGCCTCGGCGGGATAATAAGTGAGCAGTTCTTC,CASSRLGGIISEQFF,-,TRBV7-3,TRBJ2-1,-
TGCGCCAGCAGTGAGTCATGGACACGGGGAGAGACCCAGTACTTC,CASSESWTRGETQYF,-,TRBV10-1,TRBJ2-5,-
TGTGCCAGCAGGGGCAAGGGCTACACCTTC,CASRGKGYTF,-,TRBV2,TRBJ1-2,-
TGCGCCAGCAGCTGGGAAGGCAGGATGAACACTGAAGCTTTCTTT,CASSWEGRMNTEAFF,-,TRBV5-1,TRBJ1-1,-
TGTGCCAGCAGTTTCTGGGTTAGCGAGCAGTACTTC,CASSFWVSEQYF,-,TRBV28,TRBJ2-7,-
TGCGCCAGCAGCCCTCGTGGGGGGACTCCAACCAATGAGCAGTTCTTC,CASSPRGGTPTNEQFF,-,TRBV4-1,TRBJ2-1,-